The next 27 T cell receptor beta chains were all read from a single sample in a study of T cells in pancreatic ductal adenocarcinoma. Sequencing was performed with immunoSEQ multiplex PCR; in TCRdb, only in-frame clones are kept and a portion is missing. Seen here are around 94,000 clones, more than 90% observed once, and the top ten hold roughly 3.1%. Selected pancreatic ductal adenocarcinoma patients had undergone surgery without neoadjuvant therapy. The sequencing sample was made of PBMCs. Receptors were obtained from a human donor with pancreatic ductal adenocarcinoma.

The chain carries TRBV19 and TRBJ1-5; 9 bases line up with TRBD1. Per germline, CDR1 LNHDA and CDR2 SQIVND (reference sequence). V was pared by 5 bases and J by 4 bases, with 9 bases of the junction left unmatched. The CDR3 has 16 amino acids. The CDR3 DNA sequence: TGTGCCAGTAGTCGGGGGCGGACAGGGGTTAATCAGCCCCAGCATTTT. The encoded protein is CASSRGRTGVNQPQHF. The full variable domain, its missing parts supplied by reference TRBV19 and TRBJ1-5, is DGGITQSPKYLFRKEGQNVTLSCEQNLNHDAMYWYRQDPGQGLRLIYYSQIVNDFQKGDIAEGYSVSREKKESFPLTVTSAQKNPTAFYLCASSRGRTGVNQPQHFGDGTRLSIL.

The V gene is TRBV12-5, the J gene TRBJ2-1; D uncertain. CDR3 length equals 13 residues. Per germline, CDR1 LGHNT and CDR2 FRNRAP. V lost 2 bases and J lost 7, with 9 bases in between. CDR3 protein: CASGLFNWNEQFF. The CDR3 coding sequence is TGTGCTAGTGGTTTGTTTAACTGGAATGAGCAGTTCTTC.

The rearrangement joins TRBV7-2 to TRBJ2-7, with a tentative D call TRBD1 (5 bases). Trimming removed 1 base at V and 4 bases at J, with 8 bases between. The CDR3 runs to 13 residues. CDR1 is SGHTA and CDR2 is FQGNSA in the germline V gene. CDR3 region: CASSLGAGYEQYF. The CDR3, as DNA: TGTGCCAGCAGCTTAGGAGCAGGGTACGAGCAGTACTTC.

This sequence joins TRBV2 and TRBJ2-7; weak D call: TRBD1 (5 bases). Germline lookup yields CDR1 SNHLY and CDR2 FYNNEI. V was clipped by 3 bases and J by 5 bases, with 5 bases between them. The length of the CDR3 is 11 residues. CDR3: CASSETDEQYF. The CDR3 DNA reads as TGTGCCAGCAGTGAGACAGACGAGCAGTACTTC.

This clone has more than one count but fewer than ten. J is TRBJ1-5 and V is TRBV2; no definite D call. V was trimmed by 8 bases and J by 5 bases, leaving 13 bases between them. Germline CDR1 reads SNHLY; CDR2 reads FYNNEI. The CDR3 length is 13 residues. DNA for the CDR3: TGTGCCAGCGGAGGTTGGGGTCATCAGCCCCAGCATTTT. Translation gives CASGGWGHQPQHF.

V usage is TRBV12-5 and J usage is TRBJ1-3, with D hard to call. The V end was cut by 3 bases, the J end by 0 bases, with 9 bases between. Germline lookup yields CDR1 LGHNT and CDR2 FRNRAP. The CDR3 spans 15 residues. The CDR3 spells CASGLAQVSGNTIYF. CDR3 sequence (DNA): TGTGCTAGTGGTTTAGCCCAGGTCTCTGGAAACACCATATATTTT.

The chain recombines TRBV18 with TRBJ2-5, with 8 positions matching TRBD1. This CDR3 comprises 14 residues. Germline-derived CDR1 and CDR2 are KGHSH and LQKENI. The V gene end was trimmed by 3 bases and the J gene end by 4 bases; junction bases not matched to a gene: 4. The DNA of the CDR3 is TGTGCCAGCTCACCTGGGACAGGTCGAGAGACCCAGTACTTC. Protein sequence: CASSPGTGRETQYF.

The rearrangement links TRBV5-1 to TRBJ2-5; 10 nucleotides line up with TRBD2. CDR1 and CDR2 from the germline V gene are SGHRS and YFSETQ. The CDR3 sequence is 18 residues long. V was pared by 6 bases and J by 5 bases, with 19 bases of the junction left unmatched. The CDR3 reads CASTLTSGPSGSLETQYF. CDR3 DNA: TGCGCCAGCACCCTGACTAGCGGGCCGAGCGGGTCTCTGGAGACCCAGTACTTC. The complete variable domain, with remaining parts taken from reference TRBV5-1 and TRBJ2-5, reads KAGVTQTPRYLIKTRGQQVTLSCSPISGHRSVSWYQQTPGQGLQFLFEYFSETQRNKGNFPGRFSGRQFSNSRSEMNVSTLELGDSALYLCASTLTSGPSGSLETQYFGPGTRLLVL.

A single count supports this clone. CDR3 in amino acids: CASTLDRGETQYF. CDR3 nucleotide sequence: TGTGCCAGCACCCTGGACAGGGGTGAGACCCAGTACTTC. The genes are TRBV2 and TRBJ2-5; 9 bases match TRBD1. The V and J ends lost 7 bases and 5 bases, in that order; junction bases with no gene match: 5. The V gene's germline CDR1 is SNHLY and CDR2 FYNNEI. The CDR3 is 13 amino acids.

This clone was counted once. J is TRBJ2-1 and V is TRBV7-2, with 10 positions matching TRBD2. The J segment lost 0 bases and the V segment lost 5 bases, leaving 7 bases of the junction unmatched. CDR1 and CDR2 (germline): SGHTA, FQGNSA. The length of the CDR3 is 17 residues. The CDR3 spells CASSRRTSGVSYNEQFF. CDR3 sequence (DNA): TGTGCCAGCAGCCGGAGGACTAGCGGAGTCTCCTACAATGAGCAGTTCTTC.

The chain is built from TRBV2 and TRBJ2-2; 9 bases are a match to TRBD2. This CDR3 has 16 residues. The ends lost 6 bases at V and 0 bases at J; junction bases unmatched: 5. Germline CDR1 is SNHLY and CDR2 is FYNNEI. In DNA, the CDR3 is TGTGCCAGCAGGACCGGACTAGCGACGAACACCGGGGAGCTGTTTTTT. Amino acids: CASRTGLATNTGELFF.

The chain combines TRBV20-1 with TRBJ2-7; D not certain. V dropped 6 bases and J dropped 1 base, with 7 bases sitting between them. CDR1 and CDR2 (germline): DFQATT, SNEGSKA (reference sequence). The length of the CDR3 is 11 residues. The chain's CDR3 is CSAARSYEQYF. The CDR3 DNA is TGCAGTGCCGCCCGGTCCTACGAGCAGTACTTC.

The chain couples TRBV7-2 to TRBJ2-6; 11 bases match TRBD2. CDR3 length: 19 residues. Germline-derived CDR1 and CDR2 are SGHTA and FQGNSA. V gave up 2 bases and J gave up 0 bases; unmatched junction bases: 6. The CDR3, as DNA: TGTGCCAGCAGCTTAAGACTAGCGGGGACCTACTCTGGGGCCAACGTCCTGACTTTC. Amino acids: CASSLRLAGTYSGANVLTF.

This clone is a singleton in its sample. The rearrangement uses TRBV4-3 and TRBJ2-2; 7 nucleotides agree with TRBD2. CDR3 length equals 14 residues. Germline lookup yields CDR1 LGHNA and CDR2 YSLEER. V trimming: 4 bases; J trimming: 7 bases; junction bases outside the gene matches: 6. Here the CDR3 DNA reads TGCGCCAGCAGCCTTGGCGGGAGTAACGGGGAGCTGTTTTTT. Translated: CASSLGGSNGELFF.

The V and J genes are TRBV14 and TRBJ2-7; 9 bases are a match to TRBD1. From germline, CDR1 is SGHDN and CDR2 FVKESK. CDR3 length equals 16 residues. With V trimmed by 3 bases and J by 3 bases, 9 bases remained unmatched. The CDR3 region is CASSQAPGQGGYEQYF. The CDR3 DNA sequence: TGTGCCAGCAGCCAGGCACCGGGACAGGGTGGCTACGAGCAGTACTTC. Variable domain in full (rest from reference TRBV14 and TRBJ2-7): EAGVTQFPSHSVIEKGQTVTLRCDPISGHDNLYWYRRVMGKEIKFLLHFVKESKQDESGMPNNRFLAERTGGTYSTLKVQPAELEDSGVYFCASSQAPGQGGYEQYFGPGTRLTVT.

CDR3: CASSRGANVLTF. Written as DNA, the CDR3 is TGTGCCAGCTCGCGTGGGGCCAACGTCCTGACTTTC. This chain uses TRBV18 with TRBJ2-6; D gene ambiguous. Germline V CDR1 and CDR2: KGHSH, LQKENI. V was shortened by 6 bases and J by 3 bases, with 3 bases between the two germline ends. The CDR3 spans 12 residues.

V is TRBV7-3 and J is TRBJ2-1, with TRBD2 matching 8 bases. Germline values: CDR1 SGHTA, CDR2 FQGTGA. V lost 1 base, J lost 6 bases, and 5 bases stayed unmatched. This CDR3 spans 15 amino acids. CDR3 sequence reads: CASSLRAGASNEQFF. The CDR3 nucleotides read TGTGCCAGCAGCTTAAGAGCGGGAGCAAGCAATGAGCAGTTCTTC.

Concerning this clone itself: The same CDR3 arises from other DNA sequences in this sample as well. The chain is built from TRBV19 and TRBJ2-3, with D unresolved. V was pared by 5 bases and J by 0 bases, with 3 bases between. Germline values: CDR1 LNHDA, CDR2 SQIVND (reference sequence). The CDR3 length is 12 residues. In nucleotides, the CDR3 is TGTGCCAGTAGTCTGAGCACAGATACGCAGTATTTT. Protein: CASSLSTDTQYF.

The chain is built from TRBV7-2 and TRBJ2-3, with D possibly being TRBD2 (5 bases). Germline V lookup: CDR1 SGHTA, CDR2 FQGNSA. V was cut by 3 bases and J by 3 bases, with 10 bases left in between. This CDR3 comprises 14 residues. The CDR3 DNA reads as TGTGCCAGCAGCTTCGGACTTCCAACAGATACGCAGTATTTT. Translated, it gives CASSFGLPTDTQYF.

Comments on this clone: Distinct nucleotide sequences in the sample also encode this CDR3. This chain joins TRBV7-2 and TRBJ1-5, with unresolved D. The CDR3 sequence is 12 residues long. CDR1 and CDR2 (germline): SGHTA, FQGNSA. The V gene lost 6 bases and the J gene lost 7 bases, with 10 bases spanning the gap. The CDR3 region has the DNA TGTGCCAGCAGTCTCCCGGGACAGCCCCAGCATTTT. Amino acids: CASSLPGQPQHF. The variable domain in full, completed from reference TRBV7-2 and TRBJ1-5, reads GAGVSQSPSNKVTEKGKDVELRCDPISGHTALYWYRQSLGQGLEFLIYFQGNSAPDKSGLPSDRFSAERTGGSVSTLTIQRTQQEDSAVYLCASSLPGQPQHFGDGTRLSIL.

The rearrangement links TRBV30 to TRBJ2-1; D is perhaps TRBD2 (5 bases). CDR3 length: 14 amino acids. The V end was cut by 6 bases, the J end by 6 bases, with 18 bases between. Looked up from germline, CDR1 is GTSNPN and CDR2 is SVGIG (reference sequence). DNA of the CDR3: TGTGCCTGCCTCCCCCGGACTCTTATCAATGAGCAGTTCTTC. Translation gives CACLPRTLINEQFF. The variable domain in full, with the rest retrieved from reference TRBV30 and TRBJ2-1, is SQTIHQWPATLVQPVGSPLSLECTVEGTSNPNLYWYRQAAGRGLQLLFYSVGIGQISSEVPQNLSASRPQDRQFILSSKKLLLSDSGFYLCACLPRTLINEQFFGPGTRLTVL.

The gene calls are TRBV15 and TRBJ1-2; TRBD1 aligns across 8 bases. From germline, CDR1 is LNHNV and CDR2 YYDKDF (reference sequence). The CDR3 is made up of 14 amino acids. The V and J ends lost 5 bases and 0 bases, in that order; junction bases with no gene match: 2. This chain's CDR3 is CATSRDRTNYGYTF. CDR3 DNA: TGTGCCACCAGCCGGGACAGGACTAACTATGGCTACACCTTC.

V gene TRBV19 combines with J gene TRBJ1-1, with 8 bases identical to TRBD1. V gave up 4 bases and J gave up 5 bases; unmatched junction bases: 3. Germline V lookup: CDR1 LNHDA, CDR2 SQIVND (reference sequence). The CDR3 covers 13 residues. This chain's CDR3 is CASSRQGSTEAFF. CDR3 DNA sequence: TGTGCCAGTAGTAGACAGGGGAGTACTGAAGCTTTCTTT. The complete variable domain, with remaining parts taken from reference TRBV19 and TRBJ1-1, reads DGGITQSPKYLFRKEGQNVTLSCEQNLNHDAMYWYRQDPGQGLRLIYYSQIVNDFQKGDIAEGYSVSREKKESFPLTVTSAQKNPTAFYLCASSRQGSTEAFFGQGTRLTVV.

The J gene is TRBJ2-2, the V gene TRBV11-2, with D maybe TRBD1 (6 bases). This CDR3 comprises 15 residues. CDR1 is SGHAT, CDR2 FQNNGV, per germline. The V gene lost 5 bases and the J gene lost 0 bases, with 10 bases spanning the gap. CDR3 loop: CASSRRTANTGELFF. Here the CDR3 DNA reads TGTGCCAGCAGCCGGAGGACAGCGAACACCGGGGAGCTGTTTTTT.

The rearrangement links TRBV19 to TRBJ2-7, with a weak D call TRBD1 (5 bases). The germline V and J ends were trimmed by 5 bases and 1 base, with 15 bases remaining between them. The CDR3 totals 15 residues. The germline V gene encodes CDR1 LNHDA and CDR2 SQIVND (reference sequence). The CDR3 loop reads CASSGWAGISYEQYF. The DNA of the CDR3 is TGTGCCAGTAGTGGCTGGGCAGGGATATCCTACGAGCAGTACTTC.

V gene TRBV18 combines with J gene TRBJ2-3; 8 bases agree with TRBD1. Germline CDR1 is KGHSH and CDR2 is LQKENI. With 4 bases clipped from V and 0 bases from J, the junction kept 6 bases outside the gene matches. The CDR3 is 16 amino acids. The CDR3 DNA is TGTGCCAGCTCACAGACAGGGGCCCTTAGCACAGATACGCAGTATTTT. Translation gives CASSQTGALSTDTQYF.

This chain links TRBV6-5 with TRBJ1-2; the match to TRBD1 covers 10 bases. Germline assignment: CDR1 MNHEY and CDR2 SVGAGI. Trimming took 4 bases from V and 6 from J; bases not matched to a gene: 2. The CDR3 has 13 amino acids. In nucleotides, the CDR3 is TGTGCCAGCAGTTCCGGGACAGGGGATGGCTACACCTTC. Translating it yields CASSSGTGDGYTF.